This paragraph covers one T cell receptor (beta chain) sequence. Its antigen remains unknown. The sample comes from a study of cytomegalovirus exposure and HLA in healthy donors. Study-level points and caveats: Most TCRs appeared rarely, but some public TCRs recurred in many donors. Three CMV-associated chains proved CMV antigen-specific in vitro.

Method: immunoSEQ multiplex PCR; TCRdb's copy keeps in-frame clones and lacks some. The data hold around 300,000 clones, with approximately 87% observed a single time. The CDR3 has 19 residues. The clonotype comes from a woman aged 18-35 years in good health and CMV-seronegative. This rearrangement joins TRBV12-1 to TRBJ1-5; TRBD1 was called by the table and not checked on the DNA. TRBV12-1 is flagged as a pseudogene. The sample comprised PBMCs. In nucleotides, the CDR3 is TGTGCCAGCAGCCCAAAACTCCGACACTCACCATTTTCTGATCAGCCCCAGCATTTT. Translated: CASSPKLRHSPFSDQPQHF.